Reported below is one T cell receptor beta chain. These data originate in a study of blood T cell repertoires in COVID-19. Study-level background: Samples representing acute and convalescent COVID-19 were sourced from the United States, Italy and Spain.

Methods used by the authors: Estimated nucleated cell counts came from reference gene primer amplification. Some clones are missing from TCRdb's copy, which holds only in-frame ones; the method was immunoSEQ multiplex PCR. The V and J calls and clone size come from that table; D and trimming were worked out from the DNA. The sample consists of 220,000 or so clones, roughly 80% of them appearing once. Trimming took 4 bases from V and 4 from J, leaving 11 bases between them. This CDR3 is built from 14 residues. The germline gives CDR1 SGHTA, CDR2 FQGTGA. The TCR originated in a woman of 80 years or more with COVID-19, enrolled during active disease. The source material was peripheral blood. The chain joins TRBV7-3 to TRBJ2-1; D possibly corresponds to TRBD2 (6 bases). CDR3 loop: CASSSSGLYNEQFF. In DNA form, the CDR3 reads TGTGCCAGCAGCTCAAGCGGGTTATACAATGAGCAGTTCTTC.